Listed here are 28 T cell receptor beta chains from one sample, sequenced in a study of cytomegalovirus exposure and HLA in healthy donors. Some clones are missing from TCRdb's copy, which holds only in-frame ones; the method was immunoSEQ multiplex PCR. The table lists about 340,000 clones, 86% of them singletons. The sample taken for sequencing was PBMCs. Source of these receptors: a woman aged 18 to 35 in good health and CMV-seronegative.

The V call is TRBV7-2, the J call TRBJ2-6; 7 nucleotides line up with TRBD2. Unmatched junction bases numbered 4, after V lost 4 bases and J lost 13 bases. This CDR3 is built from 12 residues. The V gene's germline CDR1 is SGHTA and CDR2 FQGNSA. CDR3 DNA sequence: TGTGCCAGCAGCTCCGGGACTAAGGTCCTGACTTTC. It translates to CASSSGTKVLTF.

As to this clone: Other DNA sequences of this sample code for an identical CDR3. In DNA form, the CDR3 reads TGTGCCAGCAGTTTATCCCCGGGCTCCTACGAGCAGTACTTC. Its protein product is CASSLSPGSYEQYF. The chain recombines TRBV27 with TRBJ2-7; no reliable D call. This CDR3 spans 14 amino acids. Per germline, CDR1 MNHEY and CDR2 SMNVEV (reference sequence). Trimming removed 0 bases from V and 0 bases from J, with 6 bases in between.

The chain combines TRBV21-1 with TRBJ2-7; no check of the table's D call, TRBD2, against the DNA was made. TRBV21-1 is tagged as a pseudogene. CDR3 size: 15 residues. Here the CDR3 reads CASIRTSGSWYEQYF. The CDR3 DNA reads TGTGCCAGCATCCGGACTAGCGGGAGCTGGTACGAGCAGTACTTC.

Here the CDR3 reads CASQSTDTQYF. DNA for the CDR3: TGTGCCAGCCAAAGCACAGATACGCAGTATTTT. The V and J genes are TRBV7-3 and TRBJ2-3; D gene unclear. V was trimmed by 8 bases and J by 0 bases, leaving 3 bases between them. The CDR3 spans 11 residues. Germline V gene sequence: CDR1 SGHTA, CDR2 FQGTGA.

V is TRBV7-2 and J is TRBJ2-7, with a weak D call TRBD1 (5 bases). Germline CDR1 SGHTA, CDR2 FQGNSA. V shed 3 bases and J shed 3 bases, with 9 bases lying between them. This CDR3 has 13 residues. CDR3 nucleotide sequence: TGTGCCAGCAGCTTGGGGCAGTTCTACGAGCAGTACTTC. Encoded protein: CASSLGQFYEQYF. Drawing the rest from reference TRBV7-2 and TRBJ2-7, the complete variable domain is GAGVSQSPSNKVTEKGKDVELRCDPISGHTALYWYRQSLGQGLEFLIYFQGNSAPDKSGLPSDRFSAERTGGSVSTLTIQRTQQEDSAVYLCASSLGQFYEQYFGPGTRLTVT.

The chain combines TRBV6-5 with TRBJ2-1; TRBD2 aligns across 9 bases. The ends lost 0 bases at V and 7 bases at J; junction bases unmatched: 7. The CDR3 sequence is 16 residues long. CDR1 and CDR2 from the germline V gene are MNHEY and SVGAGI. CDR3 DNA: TGTGCCAGCAGTTACTCGGTAGCGGGAGTGGAGAATGAGCAGTTCTTC. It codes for CASSYSVAGVENEQFF.

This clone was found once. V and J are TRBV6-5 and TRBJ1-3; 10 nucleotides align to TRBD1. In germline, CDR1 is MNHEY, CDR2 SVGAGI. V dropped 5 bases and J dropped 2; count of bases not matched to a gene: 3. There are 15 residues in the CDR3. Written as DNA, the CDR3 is TGTGCCAGCAGTCCCGGGACAGGGGCTGGAAACACCATATATTTT. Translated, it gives CASSPGTGAGNTIYF.

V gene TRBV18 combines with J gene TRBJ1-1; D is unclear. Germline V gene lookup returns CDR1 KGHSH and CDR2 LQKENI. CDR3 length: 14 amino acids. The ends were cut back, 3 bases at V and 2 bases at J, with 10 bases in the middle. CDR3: CASSPSRVNTEAFF. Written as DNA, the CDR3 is TGTGCCAGCTCACCCTCGCGGGTAAACACTGAAGCTTTCTTT.

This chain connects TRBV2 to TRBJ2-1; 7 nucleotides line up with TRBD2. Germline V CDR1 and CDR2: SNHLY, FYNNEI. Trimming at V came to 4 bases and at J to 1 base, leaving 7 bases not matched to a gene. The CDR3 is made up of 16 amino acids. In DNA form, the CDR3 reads TGTGCCAGCAGTGTCTACGCGGGAGCTTCCTACAATGAGCAGTTCTTC. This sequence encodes CASSVYAGASYNEQFF.

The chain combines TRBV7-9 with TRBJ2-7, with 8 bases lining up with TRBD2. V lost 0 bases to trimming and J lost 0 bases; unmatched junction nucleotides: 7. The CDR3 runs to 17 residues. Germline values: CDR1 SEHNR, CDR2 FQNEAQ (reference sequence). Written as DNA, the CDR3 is TGTGCCAGCAGCTTAGCGGGTCTAGCGGGCTCCTCCTACGAGCAGTACTTC. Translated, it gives CASSLAGLAGSSYEQYF.

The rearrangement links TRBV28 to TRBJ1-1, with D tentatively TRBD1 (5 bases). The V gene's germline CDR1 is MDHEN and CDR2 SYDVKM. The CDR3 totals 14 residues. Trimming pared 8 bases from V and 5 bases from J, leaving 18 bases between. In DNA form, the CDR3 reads TGTGCCAGCGGAACAGGTGAGAGGTGGACTGAAGCTTTCTTT. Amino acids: CASGTGERWTEAFF.

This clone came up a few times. In nucleotides, the CDR3 is TGTGCCAGCAATGGCGGGCCGGGCTATGGCTACACCTTC. This sequence encodes CASNGGPGYGYTF. The chain couples TRBV27 to TRBJ1-2; D gene uncertain. CDR3 length: 13 residues. The ends were cut back, 7 bases at V and 4 bases at J, with 13 bases in the middle. The germline gives CDR1 MNHEY, CDR2 SMNVEV (reference sequence).

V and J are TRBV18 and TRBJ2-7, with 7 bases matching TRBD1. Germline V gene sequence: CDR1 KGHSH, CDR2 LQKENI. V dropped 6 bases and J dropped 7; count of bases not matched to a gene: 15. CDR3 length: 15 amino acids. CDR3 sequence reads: CASSERGTGAGEQYF. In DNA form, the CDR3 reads TGTGCCAGCTCGGAAAGGGGTACAGGGGCTGGAGAGCAGTACTTC. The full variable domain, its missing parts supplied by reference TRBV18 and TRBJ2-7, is NAGVMQNPRHLVRRRGQEARLRCSPMKGHSHVYWYRQLPEEGLKFMVYLQKENIIDESGMPKERFSAEFPKEGPSILRIQQVVRGDSAAYFCASSERGTGAGEQYFGPGTRLTVT.

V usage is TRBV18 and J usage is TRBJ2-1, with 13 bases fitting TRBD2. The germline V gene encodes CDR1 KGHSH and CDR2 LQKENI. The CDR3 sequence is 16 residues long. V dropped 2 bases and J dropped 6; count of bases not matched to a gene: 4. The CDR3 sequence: CASSPLGLAGSNEQFF. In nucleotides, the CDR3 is TGTGCCAGCTCACCATTGGGACTAGCGGGAAGCAATGAGCAGTTCTTC. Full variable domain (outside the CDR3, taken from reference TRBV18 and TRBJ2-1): NAGVMQNPRHLVRRRGQEARLRCSPMKGHSHVYWYRQLPEEGLKFMVYLQKENIIDESGMPKERFSAEFPKEGPSILRIQQVVRGDSAAYFCASSPLGLAGSNEQFFGPGTRLTVL.

CDR3 nucleotide sequence: TGCGCCAGCAGCTTGGGTACAGGGGGGTCGGAGACCCAGTACTTC. This gives the protein CASSLGTGGSETQYF. This sequence joins TRBV5-1 and TRBJ2-5, with TRBD1 matching over 8 bases. Germline V gene lookup returns CDR1 SGHRS and CDR2 YFSETQ. Germline trimming cut 0 bases from V and 5 bases from J; bases unmatched to any gene: 6. The CDR3 has 15 amino acids.

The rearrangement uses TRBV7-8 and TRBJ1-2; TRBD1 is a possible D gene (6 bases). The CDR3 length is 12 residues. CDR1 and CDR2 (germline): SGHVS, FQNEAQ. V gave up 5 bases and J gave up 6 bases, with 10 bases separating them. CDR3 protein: CASSQDSDGYTF. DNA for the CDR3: TGTGCCAGCAGCCAGGACAGCGATGGCTACACCTTC. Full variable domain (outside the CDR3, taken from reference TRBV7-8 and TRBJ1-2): GAGVSQSPRYKVAKRGQDVALRCDPISGHVSLFWYQQALGQGPEFLTYFQNEAQLDKSGLPSDRFFAERPEGSVSTLKIQRTQQEDSAVYLCASSQDSDGYTFGSGTRLTVV.

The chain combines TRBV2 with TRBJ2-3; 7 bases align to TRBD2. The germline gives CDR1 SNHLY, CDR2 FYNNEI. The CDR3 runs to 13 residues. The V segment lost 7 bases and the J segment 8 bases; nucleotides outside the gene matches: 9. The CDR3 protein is CASISGGRGTQYF. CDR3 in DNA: TGTGCCAGCATTAGTGGAGGGAGGGGTACGCAGTATTTT.

The CDR3 coding sequence is TGTGCCAGCAGTGCAACTGTATTAGCGGGAGGGCCGGATACGCAGTATTTT. As protein: CASSATVLAGGPDTQYF. This sequence joins TRBV2 and TRBJ2-3; 11 bases match TRBD2. Per germline, CDR1 SNHLY and CDR2 FYNNEI. The CDR3 is 17 residues long. V gave up 4 bases and J gave up 6 bases; unmatched junction bases: 12.

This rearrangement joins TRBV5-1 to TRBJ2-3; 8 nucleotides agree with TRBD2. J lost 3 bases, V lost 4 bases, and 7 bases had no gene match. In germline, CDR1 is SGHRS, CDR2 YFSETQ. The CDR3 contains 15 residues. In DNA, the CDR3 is TGCGCCAGCAGCGGAGCGGGAGCGAGTACAGATACGCAGTATTTT. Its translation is CASSGAGASTDTQYF.

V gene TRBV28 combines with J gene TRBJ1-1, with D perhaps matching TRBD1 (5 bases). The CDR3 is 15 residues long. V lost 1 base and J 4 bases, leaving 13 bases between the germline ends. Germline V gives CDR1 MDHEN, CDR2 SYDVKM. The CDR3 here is CASSLSWGVSTEAFF. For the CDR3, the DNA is TGTGCCAGCAGTTTATCGTGGGGGGTGAGCACTGAAGCTTTCTTT.

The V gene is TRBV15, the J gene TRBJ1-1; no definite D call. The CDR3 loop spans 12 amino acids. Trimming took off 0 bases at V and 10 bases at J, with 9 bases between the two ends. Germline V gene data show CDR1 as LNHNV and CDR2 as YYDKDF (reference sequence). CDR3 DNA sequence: TGTGCCACCAGCAGAGAGGGCCGGGGAGCTTTCTTT. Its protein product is CATSREGRGAFF.

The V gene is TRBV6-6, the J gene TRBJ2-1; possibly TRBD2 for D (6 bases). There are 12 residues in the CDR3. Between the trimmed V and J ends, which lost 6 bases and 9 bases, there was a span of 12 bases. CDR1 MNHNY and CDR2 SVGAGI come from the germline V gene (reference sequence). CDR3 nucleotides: TGTGCCAGCAGCCGGACTAACAGTGAGCAGTTCTTC. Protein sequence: CASSRTNSEQFF.

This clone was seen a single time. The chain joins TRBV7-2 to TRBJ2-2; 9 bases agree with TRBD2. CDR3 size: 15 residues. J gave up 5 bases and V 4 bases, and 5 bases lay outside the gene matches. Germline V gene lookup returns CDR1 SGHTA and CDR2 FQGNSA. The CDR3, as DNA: TGTGCCAGCAGCTCAGGACTAGCGTCGACCGGGGAGCTGTTTTTT. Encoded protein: CASSSGLASTGELFF.

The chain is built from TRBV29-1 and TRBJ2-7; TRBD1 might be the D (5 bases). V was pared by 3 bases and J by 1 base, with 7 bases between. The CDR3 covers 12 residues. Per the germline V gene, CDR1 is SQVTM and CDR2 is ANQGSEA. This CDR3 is CSVDDSSYEQYF. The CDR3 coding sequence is TGCAGCGTTGATGACAGTTCCTACGAGCAGTACTTC.

The CDR3 nucleotides are TGTGCCAGCTCACTGAGTGGGGGCATTACAGGGTTGATCACTGAAGCTTTCTTT. It codes for CASSLSGGITGLITEAFF. This chain uses TRBV18 with TRBJ1-1; the D gene is possibly TRBD1 (6 bases). Trimming took 4 bases from V and 4 from J, leaving 25 bases between them. The germline CDR1 and CDR2 sequences are KGHSH and LQKENI. The CDR3 spans 18 residues. The whole variable domain, filled in from reference TRBV18 and TRBJ1-1, reads NAGVMQNPRHLVRRRGQEARLRCSPMKGHSHVYWYRQLPEEGLKFMVYLQKENIIDESGMPKERFSAEFPKEGPSILRIQQVVRGDSAAYFCASSLSGGITGLITEAFFGQGTRLTVV.

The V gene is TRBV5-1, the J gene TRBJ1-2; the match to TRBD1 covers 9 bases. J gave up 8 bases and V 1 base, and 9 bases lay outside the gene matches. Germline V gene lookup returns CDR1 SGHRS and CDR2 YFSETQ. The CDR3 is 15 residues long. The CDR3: CASSLTEQGAEGYTF. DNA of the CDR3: TGCGCCAGCAGCTTGACTGAACAGGGGGCGGAAGGCTACACCTTC.

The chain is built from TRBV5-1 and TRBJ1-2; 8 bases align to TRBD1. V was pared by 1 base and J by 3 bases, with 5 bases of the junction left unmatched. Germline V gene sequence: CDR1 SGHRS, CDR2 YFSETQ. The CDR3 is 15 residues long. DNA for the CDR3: TGCGCCAGCAGCTTGACCGGACAGGGAGACTATGGCTACACCTTC. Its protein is CASSLTGQGDYGYTF.

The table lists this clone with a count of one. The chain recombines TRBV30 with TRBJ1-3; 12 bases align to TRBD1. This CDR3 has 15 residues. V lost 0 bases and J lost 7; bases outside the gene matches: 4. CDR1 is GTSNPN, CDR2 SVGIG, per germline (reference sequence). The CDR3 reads CAWSVRGQGANTIYF. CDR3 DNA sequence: TGTGCCTGGAGTGTACGGGGACAGGGGGCTAACACCATATATTTT.